This T cell receptor (beta chain) came from a study of shared clonotypes between healthy human individuals. Across the whole study: Every donor yielded three CD4 naive, three CD4 memory, two CD8 naive and one CD8 memory plate. Study-level points and caveats: Measured sharing among donors was expected to vary with sequencing depth.

CDR1 is MNHEY and CDR2 is SMNVEV in the germline V gene (reference sequence). This CDR3 has 14 amino acids. V was shortened by 6 bases and J by 15 bases, with 24 bases between the two germline ends. Comment on this clone: Its matching antigen is unknown.

Template for every sorted-subset replicate PCR totaled approximately 200 ng DNA, around 33,000 T cell genomes. TCRdb's copy holds only in-frame clones and misses some; the assay was immunoSEQ multiplex PCR. Of approximately 2.1 million clones in the sample, just over 90% were seen once. Splitting the CD4+ cells yielded a CD45RA+ naive subset and a CD45RA-negative memory subset. The sequenced sample was naive CD4+ T cells from PBMCs. As for subset: CD45RA+ positively selected. The chain is built from TRBV27 and TRBJ2-1; no reliable D call. The TCR originated in a man between 18 and 29 years old in good health. Some clones in this sample may be carry-over from other donors' samples. CDR3 DNA sequence: TGTGCCAGCAGCGGACGACGCCTAGACAACATTCGGTTCTTC. Translated: CASSGRRLDNIRFF.